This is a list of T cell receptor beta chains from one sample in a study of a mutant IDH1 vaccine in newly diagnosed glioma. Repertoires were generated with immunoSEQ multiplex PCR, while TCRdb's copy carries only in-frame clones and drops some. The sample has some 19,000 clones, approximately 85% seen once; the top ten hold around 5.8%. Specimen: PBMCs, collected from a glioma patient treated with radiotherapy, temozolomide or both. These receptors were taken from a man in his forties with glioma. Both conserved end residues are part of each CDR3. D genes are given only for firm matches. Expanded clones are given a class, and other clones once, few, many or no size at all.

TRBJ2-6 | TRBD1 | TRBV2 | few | CASNDVGQEISGANVLTF | TGTGCCAGCAACGACGTCGGACAGGAGATCTCTGGGGCCAACGTCCTGACTTTC
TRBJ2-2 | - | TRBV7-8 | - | CASSLRWHTGELFF | TGTGCCAGCAGCCTTAGATGGCACACCGGGGAGCTGTTTTTT
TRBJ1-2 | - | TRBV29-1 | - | CSVDQGIYGYTF | TGCAGCGTTGATCAGGGGATCTATGGCTACACCTTC
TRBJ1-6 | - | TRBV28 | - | CASSLYGGSGGSPLHF | TGTGCCAGCAGTTTATACGGGGGCAGCGGGGGTTCACCCCTCCACTTT
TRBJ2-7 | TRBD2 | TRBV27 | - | CASSLTSGGLQYF | TGTGCCAGCAGTTTAACTAGCGGGGGGCTGCAGTACTTC
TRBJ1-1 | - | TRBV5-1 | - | CASNGPGGGNTEAFF | TGCGCCAGCAATGGGCCGGGAGGGGGAAACACTGAAGCTTTCTTT
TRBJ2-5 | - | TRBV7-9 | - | CASRTGRETQYF | TGTGCCAGCAGGACAGGAAGAGAGACCCAGTACTTC
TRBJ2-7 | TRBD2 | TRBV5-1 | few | CASSPGLVVYEQYF | TGCGCCAGCAGCCCCGGACTAGTTGTGTACGAGCAGTACTTC
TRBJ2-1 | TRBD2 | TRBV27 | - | CASSPSSGGYHEQFF | TGTGCCAGCAGCCCTTCTAGCGGGGGGTATCATGAGCAGTTCTTC
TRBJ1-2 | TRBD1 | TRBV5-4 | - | CASSFPQGASYGYTF | TGTGCCAGCAGCTTTCCACAGGGGGCGTCGTATGGCTACACCTTC
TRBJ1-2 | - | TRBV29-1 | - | CSVAVSGGYTF | TGCAGCGTTGCAGTATCCGGGGGCTACACCTTC
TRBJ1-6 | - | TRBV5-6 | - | CASSLALDLGSPLHF | TGTGCCAGCAGCTTGGCGTTGGATTTAGGCTCACCCCTCCACTTT
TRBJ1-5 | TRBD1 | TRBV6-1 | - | CASSDPGTDSNQPQHF | TGTGCCAGCAGTGATCCCGGGACAGATAGCAATCAGCCCCAGCATTTT
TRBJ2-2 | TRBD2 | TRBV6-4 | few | CASSELAGETGELFF | TGTGCCAGCAGTGAACTAGCGGGAGAAACCGGGGAGCTGTTTTTT
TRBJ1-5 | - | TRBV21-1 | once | CASNFRGGQPQHF | TGTGCCAGCAACTTCAGGGGGGGACAGCCCCAGCATTTT
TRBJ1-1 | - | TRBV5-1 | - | CASSLPENTEAFF | TGCGCCAGCAGCTTGCCAGAGAACACTGAAGCTTTCTTT
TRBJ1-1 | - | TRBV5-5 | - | CASSPPSRDTEAFF | TGTGCCAGCAGCCCCCCCTCCCGGGACACTGAAGCTTTCTTT
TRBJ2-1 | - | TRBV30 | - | CAWSVDPASSSYNEQFF | TGTGCCTGGAGTGTAGATCCAGCCTCGAGCTCCTACAATGAGCAGTTCTTC
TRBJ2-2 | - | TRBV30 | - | CAWMAPVRIGELFF | TGTGCCTGGATGGCGCCAGTTCGTATCGGGGAGCTGTTTTTT
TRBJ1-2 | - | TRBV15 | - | CATSRDSAKGGYTF | TGTGCCACCAGCAGAGATTCGGCAAAGGGCGGCTACACCTTC
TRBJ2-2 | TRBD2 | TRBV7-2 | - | CASSPGLAGGTVTGELFF | TGTGCCAGCAGCCCGGGACTAGCGGGGGGTACGGTCACCGGGGAGCTGTTTTTT
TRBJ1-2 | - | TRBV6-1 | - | CASSPRDGLRGYTF | TGTGCCAGCAGTCCCCGGGACGGCCTTCGGGGCTACACCTTC
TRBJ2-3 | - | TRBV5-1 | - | CASSSPEGDTQYF | TGCGCCAGCAGCTCCCCGGAGGGAGATACGCAGTATTTT
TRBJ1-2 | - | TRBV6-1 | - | CASRLGGRANYGYTF | TGTGCCAGCAGACTAGGGGGGAGAGCTAACTATGGCTACACCTTC
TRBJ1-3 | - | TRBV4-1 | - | CASSQDPQLRQLSGNTIYF | TGCGCCAGCAGCCAGGATCCGCAACTTAGACAGCTCTCTGGAAACACCATATATTTT
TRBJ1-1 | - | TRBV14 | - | CASSWNGLTEAFF | TGTGCCAGCAGCTGGAACGGTCTGACTGAAGCTTTCTTT
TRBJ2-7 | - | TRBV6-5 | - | CASSSIYEQYF | TGTGCCAGCAGTTCGATCTACGAGCAGTACTTC
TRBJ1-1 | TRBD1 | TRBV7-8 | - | CASRAGGSVTEAFF | TGTGCCAGCAGGGCAGGGGGATCGGTGACTGAAGCTTTCTTT
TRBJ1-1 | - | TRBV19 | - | CASSTLQEMNTEAFF | TGTGCCAGTAGTACCCTACAGGAGATGAACACTGAAGCTTTCTTT
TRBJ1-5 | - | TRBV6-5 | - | CASSLLSNQPQHF | TGTGCCAGCAGCCTTCTTAGCAATCAGCCCCAGCATTTT
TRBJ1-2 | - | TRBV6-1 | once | CASNDGNNYGYTF | TGTGCCAGCAACGACGGAAATAACTATGGCTACACCTTC
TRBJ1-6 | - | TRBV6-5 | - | CASRRLGGSPLHF | TGTGCCAGCAGACGGTTAGGGGGTTCACCCCTCCACTTT
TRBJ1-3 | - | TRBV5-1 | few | CASRRDGEGNTIYF | TGCGCCAGCAGAAGGGACGGAGAGGGAAACACCATATATTTT
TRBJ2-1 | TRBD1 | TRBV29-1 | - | CSVLGQGANEQFF | TGCAGCGTTTTGGGACAGGGGGCCAATGAGCAGTTCTTC
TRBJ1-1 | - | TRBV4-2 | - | CASSQDEISEAFF | TGTGCCAGCAGCCAAGATGAGATAAGTGAAGCTTTCTTT
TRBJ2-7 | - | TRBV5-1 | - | CASSLGNRIAGTDEQYF | TGCGCCAGCAGCTTGGGAAACAGGATTGCAGGCACCGACGAGCAGTACTTC
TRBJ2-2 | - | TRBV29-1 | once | CSVETGGTAGELFF | TGCAGCGTCGAGACCGGGGGAACGGCCGGGGAGCTGTTTTTT
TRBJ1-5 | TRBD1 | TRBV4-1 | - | CASSQDLRGHSNQPQHF | TGCGCCAGCAGCCAAGATCTCAGGGGGCACAGCAATCAGCCCCAGCATTTT
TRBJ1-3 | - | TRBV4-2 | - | CASSQDSPGSGNTIYF | TGTGCCAGCAGCCAAGATTCCCCGGGGTCTGGAAACACCATATATTTT
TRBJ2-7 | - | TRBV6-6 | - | CASSYGAAPYEQYF | TGTGCCAGCAGTTATGGGGCGGCACCCTACGAGCAGTACTTC
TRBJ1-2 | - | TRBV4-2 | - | CASSQGFISNYGYTF | TGTGCCAGCAGCCAAGGTTTCATTTCTAACTATGGCTACACCTTC
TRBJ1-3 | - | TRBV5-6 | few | CASSLNFRGPGGNTIYF | TGTGCCAGCAGCCTAAATTTCAGGGGACCCGGGGGAAACACCATATATTTT
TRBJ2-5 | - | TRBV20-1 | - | CSASRGGQYF | TGCAGTGCTTCCAGGGGGGGCCAGTACTTC